Presented here are 22 T cell receptor beta chains from one specimen sequenced in a study of shared clonotypes between healthy human individuals. Here immunoSEQ multiplex PCR was the method, and the copy in TCRdb shows in-frame clones only, minus some. The sample lists around 2,000,000 clones, over 85% occurring once. What was sequenced was naive CD4+ T cells sorted from blood. Subset described: CD45RA+ positively selected. These receptors came from a man between 18 and 29 years old in good health.

A note on this clone: The identical CDR3 is also encoded by other nucleotide sequences in the sample. DNA of the CDR3: TGTGCCAGTAGTATAGTGGGATCCTACGAGCAGTACTTC. It encodes CASSIVGSYEQYF. This chain uses TRBV19 with TRBJ2-7; D not certain. Per the germline V gene, CDR1 is LNHDA and CDR2 is SQIVND (reference sequence). The CDR3 totals 13 residues. Trimming shortened V by 1 base and J by 1 base, and 5 bases separated the two germline ends.

The chain joins TRBV4-1 to TRBJ1-5, with D tentatively TRBD1 (5 bases). CDR3 length equals 17 residues. The germline gives CDR1 MGHRA, CDR2 YSYEKL. Deletions cut 0 bases from V and 2 bases from J, with 14 bases between. Here the CDR3 DNA reads TGCGCCAGCAGCCAAGAAGGAGGGGCGCGGGGCAATCAGCCCCAGCATTTT. Its protein product is CASSQEGGARGNQPQHF.

This clone was recorded a few times. The V and J genes are TRBV30 and TRBJ2-7; D unclear. V was clipped by 3 bases and J by 5 bases, with 2 bases between them. CDR1 GTSNPN and CDR2 SVGIG come from the germline V gene (reference sequence). This CDR3 spans 9 amino acids. CDR3 bases: TGTGCCTGGAGGAACGAGCAGTACTTC. This gives the protein CAWRNEQYF. The full variable domain, with the rest looked up from reference TRBV30 and TRBJ2-7, is SQTIHQWPATLVQPVGSPLSLECTVEGTSNPNLYWYRQAAGRGLQLLFYSVGIGQISSEVPQNLSASRPQDRQFILSSKKLLLSDSGFYLCAWRNEQYFGPGTRLTVT.

This clone was detected once. Other DNA sequences within the sample encode an identical CDR3. CDR3 amino acids: CAWSEDNYGYTF. CDR3 in DNA: TGTGCCTGGAGCGAGGACAACTATGGCTACACCTTC. The chain is built from TRBV30 and TRBJ1-2; the D is unclear. The length of the CDR3 is 12 residues. Germline CDR1 reads GTSNPN; CDR2 reads SVGIG (reference sequence). V lost 3 bases and J lost 2, with 7 bases in between.

On this clone itself: A much larger clone lies a single base off, so this may be a read error. V usage is TRBV7-9 and J usage is TRBJ2-7; 8 nucleotides agree with TRBD1. V lost 5 bases, J lost 3 bases, and 0 bases stayed unmatched. The CDR3 spans 12 residues. Germline V gene lookup returns CDR1 SEHNR and CDR2 FQNEAQ (reference sequence). The CDR3 here is CASSGTGYEQYF. Written as DNA, the CDR3 is TGTGCCAGCAGCGGGACAGGCTACGAGCAGTACTTC. Filled out from reference TRBV7-9 and TRBJ2-7, the complete variable domain reads DTGVSQNPRHKITKRGQNVTFRCDPISEHNRLYWYRQTLGQGPEFLTYFQNEAQLEKSRLLSDRFSAERPKGSFSTLEIQRTEQGDSAMYLCASSGTGYEQYFGPGTRLTVT.

The rearrangement uses TRBV29-1 and TRBJ2-3; D remains ambiguous. In germline, CDR1 is SQVTM, CDR2 ANQGSEA. CDR3 length: 14 residues. V was trimmed by 1 base and J by 0 bases, leaving 8 bases between them. CDR3 bases: TGCAGCGTTGAAGGGCTCCAGAGCACAGATACGCAGTATTTT. Residues: CSVEGLQSTDTQYF.

The table lists this clone with a count of one. V and J are TRBV21-1 and TRBJ2-7; the D call in the table, TRBD2, was not verified against the DNA. TRBV21-1 is a pseudogene segment. There are 11 residues in the CDR3. The CDR3 spells CASIQSRERYF. Written as DNA, the CDR3 is TGTGCCAGCATCCAATCGAGGGAGCGGTACTTC.

This chain uses TRBV28 with TRBJ1-3, with 8 bases lining up with TRBD1. The germline V gene encodes CDR1 MDHEN and CDR2 SYDVKM. This CDR3 is 15 amino acids long. V lost 4 bases to trimming and J lost 5 bases; unmatched junction nucleotides: 7. CDR3 in amino acids: CASSSGTGTRNTIYF. CDR3 bases: TGTGCCAGCAGTTCCGGGACAGGAACCAGAAACACCATATATTTT.

J is TRBJ2-5 and V is TRBV28, with 8 positions matching TRBD2. The CDR3 extends over 16 amino acids. J lost 1 base, V lost 4 bases, and 8 bases had no gene match. Germline assignment: CDR1 MDHEN and CDR2 SYDVKM. DNA for the CDR3: TGTGCCAGCAGTTCGAGCAAACTAGCGGTCCAAGAGACCCAGTACTTC. Encoded protein: CASSSSKLAVQETQYF. The entire variable domain, with the rest obtained from reference TRBV28 and TRBJ2-5, is as follows: DVKVTQSSRYLVKRTGEKVFLECVQDMDHENMFWYRQDPGLGLRLIYFSYDVKMKEKGDIPEGYSVSREKKERFSLILESASTNQTSMYLCASSSSKLAVQETQYFGPGTRLLVL.

This clone was observed once. This chain uses TRBV6-5 with TRBJ2-2; D perhaps matches TRBD2 (5 bases). Germline-derived CDR1 and CDR2 are MNHEY and SVGAGI. V was shortened by 6 bases and J by 2 bases, with 10 bases between the two germline ends. The CDR3 is made up of 14 amino acids. The CDR3 nucleotides read TGTGCCAGCAGCCAAGGGAGCAACACCGGGGAGCTGTTTTTT. Amino acid sequence: CASSQGSNTGELFF.

Worth noting for this clone: Since a much larger clone is just one base distant, this may be a read error. The chain is built from TRBV14 and TRBJ2-7; TRBD1 matches at 7 bases. The CDR3 extends over 13 amino acids. Per the germline V gene, CDR1 is SGHDN and CDR2 is FVKESK. J was trimmed by 3 bases and V by 5 bases; bases with no gene match: 4. The CDR3 region is CASSIDRVYEQYF. The CDR3 DNA reads TGTGCCAGCAGCATAGACAGGGTCTACGAGCAGTACTTC.

CDR3 in DNA: TGCGCCAGCAGCCAAGGAGCGAGGGAAACAGATACGCAGTATTTT. It specifies CASSQGARETDTQYF. V is TRBV4-3 and J is TRBJ2-3, with TRBD2 as a possible D gene (5 bases). The CDR3 has 15 amino acids. CDR1 is LGHNA, CDR2 YSLEER, per germline. The germline V and J ends were trimmed by 1 base and 3 bases, with 11 bases remaining between them.

The gene calls are TRBV30 and TRBJ2-7; D is ambiguous. This CDR3 region has 11 residues. Trimming removed 1 base at V and 6 bases at J, with 7 bases between. Germline loops: CDR1 GTSNPN, CDR2 SVGIG (reference sequence). CDR3: CAWSETREQYF. The DNA for the CDR3 is TGTGCCTGGAGTGAGACACGCGAGCAGTACTTC.

The chain is built from TRBV6-1 and TRBJ1-1, with D unresolved. The CDR3 has 14 residues. The V end lost 5 bases, the J end lost 1 base, and 11 bases lay between the germline ends. In germline, CDR1 is MNHNS, CDR2 SASEGT. The CDR3 nucleotides are TGTGCCAGCAGTCTCCAGGACTGGAACACTGAAGCTTTCTTT. Residues: CASSLQDWNTEAFF.

This rearrangement joins TRBV18 to TRBJ1-1; no reliable D call. Germline CDR1 and CDR2: KGHSH and LQKENI. This CDR3 has 14 residues. V lost 2 bases, J lost 8 bases, and 15 bases lay in between. This chain's CDR3 is CASSPLVLGSEAFF. The CDR3 nucleotides are TGTGCCAGCTCACCATTAGTTTTGGGTTCGGAAGCTTTCTTT.

The CDR3 is CASSLNFGSTDTQYF. CDR3 nucleotide sequence: TGCGCCAGCAGCTTGAATTTCGGGAGCACAGATACGCAGTATTTT. The chain is built from TRBV5-1 and TRBJ2-3; D remains unclear. Trimming removed 1 base at V and 0 bases at J, with 9 bases between. In germline, CDR1 is SGHRS, CDR2 YFSETQ. The CDR3 has 15 amino acids.

The V gene is TRBV5-5, the J gene TRBJ1-3, with D possibly being TRBD1 (5 bases). CDR1 SGHKS and CDR2 YYEKEE come from the germline V gene (reference sequence). CDR3 length equals 16 residues. The V gene lost 4 bases and the J gene lost 2 bases, with 16 bases spanning the gap. As DNA, the CDR3 is TGTGCCAGCAGCGCGGGACCGGTGCGGACTGGAAACACCATATATTTT. Translating gives CASSAGPVRTGNTIYF.

This chain joins TRBV14 and TRBJ1-6; 8 positions agree with TRBD1. The CDR3 covers 16 residues. Germline V gene lookup returns CDR1 SGHDN and CDR2 FVKESK. With 0 bases clipped from V and 9 bases from J, the junction kept 7 bases outside the gene matches. Written as DNA, the CDR3 is TGTGCCAGCAGCCAAGATTGGGACAGGAAGGGTTCACCCCTCCACTTT. It codes for CASSQDWDRKGSPLHF.

Remarks on this clone: This sample also contains other DNA sequences that code for the same CDR3. This chain joins TRBV20-1 and TRBJ2-5, with D unclear. The CDR3 totals 11 residues. Trimming removed 3 bases from V and 2 bases from J, with 4 bases in between. Germline V lookup: CDR1 DFQATT, CDR2 SNEGSKA (reference sequence). The CDR3 DNA is TGCAGTGCTAGTCAGCAAGAGACCCAGTACTTC. Residues: CSASQQETQYF.

This clone appeared many times. This same CDR3 is encoded by further DNA sequences in the sample. The rearrangement links TRBV4-2 to TRBJ1-6; D gene unclear. The V gene's germline CDR1 is LGHNA and CDR2 YNFKEQ. The V gene lost 3 bases and the J gene lost 6 bases, with 6 bases spanning the gap. The CDR3 sequence is 13 residues long. CDR3 nucleotide sequence: TGTGCCAGCAGCCAGGAGCTTAATTCACCCCTCCACTTT. It is translated as CASSQELNSPLHF.

With respect to this clone: Other DNA variants within this sample encode the same CDR3. This chain joins TRBV30 and TRBJ2-5; D assignment may be TRBD1 or TRBD2 (5 bases each). Germline CDR1 is GTSNPN and CDR2 is SVGIG (reference sequence). Trimming removed 5 bases from V and 1 base from J, with 8 bases in between. The length of the CDR3 is 12 residues. DNA for the CDR3: TGTGCCTGGGGGACGGCCCAAGAGACCCAGTACTTC. Translation gives CAWGTAQETQYF.

This clone was recorded once. The chain links TRBV2 to TRBJ2-7; 7 nucleotides agree with TRBD2. Germline V gene data show CDR1 as SNHLY and CDR2 as FYNNEI. The CDR3 loop spans 14 amino acids. Germline trimming cut 4 bases from V and 4 bases from J; bases unmatched to any gene: 7. The CDR3 sequence: CASSGEGIGYEQYF. CDR3 coding DNA: TGTGCCAGCAGTGGGGAGGGAATAGGGTACGAGCAGTACTTC.